Listed below are T cell receptor beta chains from one sample, sequenced in a study of T cell responses to AZD1222 COVID-19 vaccine. The table came from immunoSEQ multiplex PCR; TCRdb's copy has only in-frame clones and leaves some out. The sample lists approximately 180,000 clones, about 85% occurring once. Here the sequenced sample was peripheral blood, taken on day 0 of AZD1222 vaccination. These receptors were obtained from an adult in good health. CDR3s include the opening cysteine and the closing phenylalanine or tryptophan. Fields, in order: V gene, J gene, D gene, clone size, CDR3 protein, CDR3 DNA. A D gene is named only where the DNA matches it firmly. Where a row states a size, it is once, few, many or the class of an expanded clone; other rows omit it.

>TRBV30|TRBJ1-5|-|-
CAWRKSNDQPQHF
TGTGCCTGGAGGAAATCCAACGATCAGCCCCAGCATTTT
>TRBV24-1|TRBJ2-4|-|-
CATSGGPHLAKNIQYF
TGTGCCACCAGTGGTGGACCCCACCTAGCCAAAAACATTCAGTACTTC
>TRBV5-1|TRBJ1-1|TRBD1|-
CASSFSDRDAFF
TGCGCCAGCAGCTTCTCGGACAGGGACGCTTTCTTT
>TRBV10-2|TRBJ2-1|TRBD2|-
CASRGRLAGSLNEQFF
TGCGCCAGCAGGGGTCGACTAGCGGGGTCTCTCAATGAGCAGTTCTTC
>TRBV5-1|TRBJ1-2|-|-
CASSLQVGRGGGYTF
TGCGCCAGCAGCCTCCAGGTGGGCAGGGGCGGAGGCTACACCTTC
>TRBV2|TRBJ1-2|-|-
CASSEMGGGYTF
TGTGCCAGCAGTGAAATGGGCGGCGGCTACACCTTC
>TRBV11-2|TRBJ1-2|TRBD1|-
CASSLTGESLNYGYTF
TGTGCCAGCAGTTTGACAGGGGAATCCCTTAACTATGGCTACACCTTC
>TRBV3-1/TRBV3-2|TRBJ1-1|TRBD1|-
CASSLGQENTEAFF
TGTGCCAGCAGCCTGGGACAGGAAAACACTGAAGCTTTCTTT
>TRBV27|TRBJ1-1|-|-
CASSLAGGEYEAFF
TGTGCCAGCAGTTTAGCAGGAGGTGAATATGAAGCTTTCTTT
>TRBV6-2/TRBV6-3|TRBJ2-3|TRBD2|-
CASSTGTSGPDTQYF
TGTGCCAGCAGTACCGGGACTAGCGGACCAGATACGCAGTATTTT
>TRBV9|TRBJ2-3|-|-
CASSAPPEGVGDTQYF
TGTGCCAGCAGCGCCCCCCCCGAGGGGGTGGGAGATACGCAGTATTTT
>TRBV18|TRBJ2-7|TRBD1|few
CASSPRDSSYEQYF
TGTGCCAGCTCACCCCGGGACAGCTCCTACGAGCAGTACTTC
>TRBV10-3|TRBJ1-3|-|-
CAISDPGLRNTIYF
TGTGCCATCAGTGACCCGGGACTCCGAAACACCATATATTTT
>TRBV19|TRBJ2-7|TRBD2|-
CASSPRTSGRTEQYF
TGTGCCAGTAGTCCCCGGACTAGCGGGAGGACCGAGCAGTACTTC
>TRBV6-5|TRBJ1-3|-|-
CASSYRWRDGDTIYF
TGTGCCAGCAGTTACAGGTGGAGGGACGGGGACACCATATATTTT
>TRBV9|TRBJ2-3|TRBD1|-
CASSVSRGQADTQYF
TGTGCCAGCAGCGTATCCAGGGGGCAAGCAGATACGCAGTATTTT
>TRBV7-3|TRBJ2-1|-|-
CASSLHGRSNEQFF
TGTGCCAGCAGCTTACACGGCCGCAGCAATGAGCAGTTCTTC
>TRBV9|TRBJ1-4|-|once
CASTHGALTNEKLFF
TGTGCCAGCACCCATGGGGCTCTTACTAATGAAAAACTGTTTTTT
>TRBV3-1/TRBV3-2|TRBJ2-1|TRBD2|-
CASSPRTSGSPSSYNEQFF
TGTGCCAGCAGCCCGAGGACTAGCGGGAGCCCCAGCTCCTACAATGAGCAGTTCTTC
>TRBV9|TRBJ2-2|-|-
CASSVTPLNTGELFF
TGTGCCAGCAGCGTCACCCCCTTGAACACCGGGGAGCTGTTTTTT
>TRBV2|TRBJ2-3|-|once
CASRRGAAPDTQYF
TGTGCCAGCCGCCGGGGGGCGGCCCCAGATACGCAGTATTTT
>TRBV7-7|TRBJ1-5|-|-
CASSQTGFRSNSNQPQHF
TGTGCCAGCAGTCAGACAGGATTCCGCTCTAATAGCAATCAGCCCCAGCATTTT
>TRBV5-1|TRBJ1-5|-|-
CASSWDGNSNQPQHF
TGCGCCAGCAGCTGGGACGGAAATAGCAATCAGCCCCAGCATTTT
>TRBV29-1|TRBJ1-5|-|few
CSVEDSFVPDRPISPTNSNQPQHF
TGCAGCGTTGAAGATAGTTTCGTCCCGGACCGACCGATCTCGCCCACTAATAGCAATCAGCCCCAGCATTTT
>TRBV27|TRBJ1-1|TRBD1|-
CASRPPLQGVMNTEAFF
TGTGCCAGCAGGCCCCCGTTACAGGGGGTCATGAACACTGAAGCTTTCTTT
>TRBV7-9|TRBJ2-3|TRBD2|-
CASSQAGNTQYF
TGTGCCAGCAGTCAAGCGGGGAATACGCAGTATTTT